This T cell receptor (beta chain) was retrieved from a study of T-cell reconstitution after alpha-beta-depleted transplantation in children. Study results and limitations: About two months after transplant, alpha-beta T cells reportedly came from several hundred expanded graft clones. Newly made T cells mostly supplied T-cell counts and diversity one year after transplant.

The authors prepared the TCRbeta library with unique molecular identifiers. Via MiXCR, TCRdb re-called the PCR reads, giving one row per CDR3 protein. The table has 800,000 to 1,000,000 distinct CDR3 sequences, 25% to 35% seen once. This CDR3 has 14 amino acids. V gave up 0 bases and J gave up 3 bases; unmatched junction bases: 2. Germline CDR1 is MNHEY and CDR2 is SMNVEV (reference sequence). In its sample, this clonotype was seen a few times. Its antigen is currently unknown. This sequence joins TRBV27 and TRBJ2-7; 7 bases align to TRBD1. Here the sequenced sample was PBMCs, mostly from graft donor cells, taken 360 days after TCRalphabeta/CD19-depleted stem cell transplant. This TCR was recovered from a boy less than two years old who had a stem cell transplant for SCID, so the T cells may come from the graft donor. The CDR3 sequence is CASSLSGQNYEQYF. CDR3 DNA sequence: TGTGCCAGCAGTTTATCGGGACAGAACTACGAGCAGTACTTC.